The clone carrying this T cell receptor (beta chain) occurred a few times. What it binds is not known. Separate alpha and beta amplification began at the second PCR step. CD8 T cells were positively selected from what remained after CD4 positive selection. The beta constant-region primer was an equimolar mix of two oligonucleotides covering TRBC1 and TRBC2. Ligated cDNA was amplified by four rounds of PCR with nested alpha and beta constant-region primers and SP2. TCRdb processed the UMI-ligation and nested PCR reads anew with MiXCR; each CDR3 protein has one entry. Among more than 95,000 distinct CDR3 sequences listed, around 15% were seen once. The entry originates in a study of naive and memory T cell subsets. The ends were cut back, 3 bases at V and 5 bases at J, with 17 bases in the middle. The CDR3 sequence is 15 residues long. Germline assignment: CDR1 SGDLS and CDR2 YYNGEE. Regarding the study as a whole: A clonotype means one alpha or beta sequence, not an alpha/beta pair. Naive repertoires, especially CD8, held a few larger clonotypes, possibly memory cells re-expressing CD45RA.

The rearrangement joins TRBV9 to TRBJ2-5; D uncertain. The sequence came from a human donor in good health. The sequencing input was naive CD8+ T cells from blood. The chain's CDR3 is CASSGQSDIGETQYF. In DNA form, the CDR3 reads TGTGCCAGCAGCGGGCAGAGCGATATTGGGGAGACCCAGTACTTC. The full variable domain, completed using reference TRBV9 and TRBJ2-5, is DSGVTQTPKHLITATGQRVTLRCSPRSGDLSVYWYQQSLDQGLQFLIQYYNGEERAKGNILERFSAQQFPDLHSELNLSSLELGDSALYFCASSGQSDIGETQYFGPGTRLLVL.